This TCR beta chain was identified in a study of T cell changes during pregnancy in multiple sclerosis. Germline CDR1 SGDLS, CDR2 YYNGEE. The CDR3 covers 13 residues. V was clipped by 5 bases and J by 2 bases, with 10 bases between them. Repertoires were generated with immunoSEQ multiplex PCR, while TCRdb's copy carries only in-frame clones and drops some. There are about 38,000 clones in the sample; about 90% occur only once, and around 10% lies in the top ten. This clonotype originated in a female donor with multiple sclerosis, enrolled in a pregnancy study. V is TRBV9 and J is TRBJ1-1, with unresolved D. The sample was CD8+ T cells from peripheral blood mononuclear cells, taken after pregnancy. The CDR3 here is CASSLNLNTEAFF. In DNA, the CDR3 is TGTGCCAGCAGTCTAAACCTAAACACTGAAGCTTTCTTT.